This entry describes one TCR beta chain. These data come from a study of T cell changes during pregnancy in multiple sclerosis. The method was immunoSEQ multiplex PCR; TCRdb's version includes in-frame clones alone and lacks a portion of them. The sample includes 80,000 to 100,000 clones, roughly 89% of them seen just once. V lost 3 bases to trimming and J lost 6 bases, with 15 bases between them. This CDR3 is 15 amino acids long. Germline V gene sequence: CDR1 SEHNR, CDR2 FQNEAQ (reference sequence). The receptor was isolated from a female donor in good health, enrolled as a control in a pregnancy study. The sample here was peripheral blood, taken after pregnancy. The chain recombines TRBV7-9 with TRBJ2-1; D possibly corresponds to TRBD2 (5 bases). The CDR3 region is CASSFGGRASNEQFF. CDR3 sequence (DNA): TGTGCCAGCAGCTTTGGAGGAAGGGCCTCCAATGAGCAGTTCTTC.